One sample yielded the 15 T cell receptor beta chains listed below, sequenced in a study of CD8 T cells in ankylosing spondylitis. TCRdb processed the 5' RACE reads anew with MiXCR; each CDR3 protein has one entry. This table holds tens of thousands of distinct CDR3 sequences, 9.5% to 12% found once. The sample taken for sequencing was blood, either unsorted or a sorted T cell fraction (not recorded which). Source of these receptors: a male donor with ankylosing spondylitis or in good health (not recorded which).

This clonotype has ten or more counts. J is TRBJ2-4 and V is TRBV12-3 or TRBV12-4, with D maybe TRBD2 (7 bases). The ends were cut back, 6 bases at V and 3 bases at J, with 12 bases in the middle. The CDR3 loop spans 14 amino acids. The CDR3 is CASRRGGGKNIQYF. CDR3 sequence (DNA): TGTGCCAGCAGAAGAGGGGGGGGCAAAAACATTCAGTACTTC.

This clonotype was seen repeatedly, ten times or more. The chain joins TRBV12-3 or TRBV12-4 to TRBJ2-1, with 9 bases aligning to TRBD1. The CDR3 runs 15 residues. V gave up 3 bases and J gave up 6 bases; unmatched junction bases: 6. The CDR3: CASSFGTGRFNEQFF. CDR3 nucleotides: TGTGCCAGCAGTTTTGGGACAGGGAGGTTCAATGAGCAGTTCTTC.

This chain joins TRBV12-3 or TRBV12-4 and TRBJ2-1, with D perhaps being TRBD1 or TRBD2 (6 bases each). The CDR3 runs 13 residues. V was trimmed by 3 bases and J by 9 bases, leaving 12 bases between them. CDR3 protein: CASSFGGPGEQFF. CDR3 nucleotides: TGTGCCAGCAGTTTTGGGGGGCCGGGTGAGCAGTTCTTC.

This clonotype was observed at least ten times. The chain carries TRBV5-1 and TRBJ2-3; 9 bases fit TRBD1. V was pared by 4 bases and J by 4 bases, with 7 bases of the junction left unmatched. The CDR3 has 15 amino acids. CDR1 is SGHRS, CDR2 YFSETQ, per germline. The CDR3 reads CASSLRDRDADTQYF. Written as DNA, the CDR3 is TGCGCCAGCAGCCTAAGGGACAGGGACGCAGATACGCAGTATTTT. The full variable domain, completed using reference TRBV5-1 and TRBJ2-3, is KAGVTQTPRYLIKTRGQQVTLSCSPISGHRSVSWYQQTPGQGLQFLFEYFSETQRNKGNFPGRFSGRQFSNSRSEMNVSTLELGDSALYLCASSLRDRDADTQYFGPGTRLTVL.

The chain employs TRBV7-8 and TRBJ1-4; 8 nucleotides agree with TRBD1. This CDR3 contains 15 residues. Trimming took 5 bases from V and 8 from J; bases not matched to a gene: 10. Germline loops: CDR1 SGHVS, CDR2 FQNEAQ. CDR3 sequence reads: CASSPMGQVGEKLFF. CDR3 sequence (DNA): TGTGCCAGCAGCCCGATGGGACAGGTGGGAGAAAAACTGTTTTTT.

The chain combines TRBV5-1 with TRBJ2-1, with TRBD2 matching over 11 bases. In germline, CDR1 is SGHRS, CDR2 YFSETQ. This CDR3 region has 17 residues. Trimming at V came to 3 bases and at J to 1 base, leaving 6 bases not matched to a gene. CDR3 in amino acids: CASSSLSGGASYNEQFF. In DNA form, the CDR3 reads TGCGCCAGCAGCTCTCTTAGCGGGGGGGCATCCTACAATGAGCAGTTCTTC.

The chain has TRBV18 and TRBJ2-7; 9 nucleotides align to TRBD1. In germline, CDR1 is KGHSH, CDR2 LQKENI. The CDR3 consists of 15 residues. Trimming at V came to 3 bases and at J to 3 bases, leaving 6 bases not matched to a gene. This CDR3 reads CASSPGTGKDYEQYF. CDR3 coding DNA: TGTGCCAGCTCACCCGGGACAGGGAAGGACTACGAGCAGTACTTC.

The V call is TRBV7-2, the J call TRBJ2-3; D is undetermined. Looked up from germline, CDR1 is SGHTA and CDR2 is FQGNSA. The CDR3 is 16 amino acids. With 1 base removed from V and 1 base from J, the gap between germline ends came to 12 bases. CDR3 region: CASSLGTPSGTDTQYF. The CDR3 DNA reads TGTGCCAGCAGCTTAGGTACCCCGTCAGGCACAGATACGCAGTATTTT.

This clonotype was seen repeatedly, ten times or more. J is TRBJ2-5 and V is TRBV5-1, with TRBD1 as a possible D gene (6 bases). This CDR3 contains 15 residues. The germline V gene encodes CDR1 SGHRS and CDR2 YFSETQ. V dropped 4 bases and J dropped 2 bases, with 15 bases sitting between them. CDR3 sequence (DNA): TGCGCCAGCAGCGGGACGACAGGAAATCAAGAGACCCAGTACTTC. Translating it yields CASSGTTGNQETQYF.

At least ten counts were recorded for this clonotype. This chain uses TRBV5-1 with TRBJ1-6, with TRBD1 identical over 8 bases. The germline V gene encodes CDR1 SGHRS and CDR2 YFSETQ. The CDR3 contains 15 residues. V was clipped by 0 bases and J by 8 bases; unmatched bases: 4. The CDR3 here is CASSLVGTGDSPLHF. The CDR3 DNA is TGCGCCAGCAGCTTGGTTGGGACAGGCGATTCACCCCTCCACTTT.

This clonotype was picked up many times. The gene calls are TRBV3-1 and TRBJ1-2; 8 nucleotides match TRBD1. This CDR3 is 16 amino acids long. V shed 4 bases and J 0 bases; nucleotides not matched to a gene: 7. Per germline, CDR1 LGHDT and CDR2 YNNKEL (reference sequence). The CDR3 sequence is CASSRGQGPPNYGYTF. CDR3 DNA sequence: TGTGCCAGCAGCCGAGGACAGGGACCACCTAACTATGGCTACACCTTC.

The V call is TRBV30, the J call TRBJ1-1; D is ambiguous. The V end was cut by 0 bases, the J end by 1 base, with 9 bases between. The germline CDR1 and CDR2 sequences are GTSNPN and SVGIG (reference sequence). This CDR3 is 14 amino acids long. CDR3 protein: CAWSVSAANTEAFF. The CDR3 DNA sequence: TGTGCCTGGAGTGTCTCTGCAGCGAACACTGAAGCTTTCTTT.

At least ten counts were recorded for this clonotype. The genes are TRBV10-3 and TRBJ2-1; 9 bases map to TRBD1. The V and J ends lost 5 bases and 3 bases, in that order; junction bases with no gene match: 11. Germline lookup yields CDR1 ENHRY and CDR2 SYGVKD. The CDR3 covers 17 residues. Written as DNA, the CDR3 is TGTGCCATCAGTAGCGTTCGACCGGGACAGGGCTACAATGAGCAGTTCTTC. It codes for CAISSVRPGQGYNEQFF.

This clonotype was detected many times. The chain joins TRBV9 to TRBJ2-2; TRBD2 matches at 8 bases. The V gene end was trimmed by 0 bases and the J gene end by 6 bases; junction bases not matched to a gene: 1. Germline CDR1 is SGDLS and CDR2 is YYNGEE. This CDR3 is 14 amino acids long. The chain's CDR3 is CASSVVAGPGELFF. The CDR3 DNA is TGTGCCAGCAGCGTAGTAGCGGGGCCCGGGGAGCTGTTTTTT.

Regarding this clonotype: A single base separates this from a much larger clone, so it may be a read error. The chain links TRBV5-1 to TRBJ2-7; TRBD1 aligns across 9 bases. The CDR3 runs to 14 residues. Germline values: CDR1 SGHRS, CDR2 YFSETQ. The CDR3 spells CASSFGTGNYGQYF. The CDR3 nucleotides read TGCGCCAGCAGCTTCGGGACAGGGAACTACGGGCAGTACTTC.